The rows below give T cell receptor beta chains drawn from one sample of a study of CD8 T cells in ankylosing spondylitis. TCRdb itself ran the 5' RACE reads through MiXCR, one entry per CDR3 protein. Among 300,000 to 400,000 distinct CDR3 sequences listed, 11% were seen once. The specimen was blood, either unsorted or a sorted T cell fraction (not recorded which). These receptors were collected from a female donor with ankylosing spondylitis or in good health (not recorded which). Each CDR3 is given with its conserved first and last residue. Fields, in order: J gene, V gene, clone size, D gene, CDR3 DNA, CDR3 protein. A D gene is named only where the DNA matches it firmly. Clone size, where shown, is once, few, many, or a class for clones that have expanded.

TRBJ2-7	TRBV27	many	-	TGTGCCAGCAGTCCAGGGACAACTTTAACCTACGAGCAGTACTTC	CASSPGTTLTYEQYF
TRBJ1-1	TRBV18	few	-	TGTGCCAGCTCACCCCAGGCGAAGGCTGAAGCTTTCTTT	CASSPQAKAEAFF
TRBJ1-4	TRBV15	many	-	TGTGCCACCAGCAGGTTTGCAACTAATGAAAAACTGTTTTTT	CATSRFATNEKLFF
TRBJ2-1	TRBV2	-	-	TGTGCCAGCAGTGTGGGGAACAATGAGCAGTTCTTC	CASSVGNNEQFF
TRBJ1-2	TRBV6-2/TRBV6-3	many	TRBD1	TGTGCCAGCAGTTACGGCCGACAGGGGTTTGGCTACACCTTC	CASSYGRQGFGYTF
TRBJ1-5	TRBV24-1	many	-	TGTGCCACCAGTGATGGGGGGGACCCCAATCAGCCCCAGCATTTT	CATSDGGDPNQPQHF
TRBJ2-1	TRBV12-3/TRBV12-4	-	TRBD1	TGTGCCAGCAGTTTAGAGGGACAGGGGGCGTGGAATGAGCAGTTCTTC	CASSLEGQGAWNEQFF
TRBJ1-3	TRBV5-1	many	-	TGCGCCAGCAGCTTGGACGGTGGAAACACCATATATTTT	CASSLDGGNTIYF
TRBJ2-7	TRBV28	-	-	TGTGCCAGCAGTTTCCTGGCGCCCTACGAGCAGTACTTC	CASSFLAPYEQYF
TRBJ2-1	TRBV2	-	TRBD2	TGTGCCAGCAGGGGGGGACTAGCGGGCTACAATGAGCAGTTCTTC	CASRGGLAGYNEQFF
TRBJ2-4	TRBV5-1	-	TRBD2	TGCGCCAGCAGCCTCCCCGGGGGGGAAAACATTCAGTACTTC	CASSLPGGENIQYF
TRBJ1-2	TRBV20-1	-	TRBD1	TGCAGTGCTAGTAGCAGGGGGCCCTATGAGGACTACACCTTC	CSASSRGPYEDYTF
TRBJ2-7	TRBV5-6	-	TRBD1	TGTGCCAGCAGCGCTTCTGACAGGGCCTCCTACGAGCAGTACTTC	CASSASDRASYEQYF
TRBJ1-5	TRBV20-1	many	-	TGCAGTGCTAGAGACACCGGGGAACCCCAGCATTTT	CSARDTGEPQHF
TRBJ2-2	TRBV6-2/TRBV6-3	many	TRBD2	TGTGCCAGCAGAACTGCCGGGACTAGTAGGAACACCGGGGAGCTGTTTTTT	CASRTAGTSRNTGELFF
TRBJ2-3	TRBV20-1	many	TRBD2	TGCAGTGCTAGAGGCTTCTCATTTCGCGGGACTAGCGGGACAGATACGCAGTATTTT	CSARGFSFRGTSGTDTQYF
TRBJ1-1	TRBV5-1	many	TRBD1	TGCGCCACTCGGGAGGGACAGGGCGGTGAAGCTTTCTTT	CATREGQGGEAFF
TRBJ1-1	TRBV5-1	many	-	TGCGCCAGCAGACCCAGACCCCGAGAGGGGGTGAACACTGAAGCTTTCTTT	CASRPRPREGVNTEAFF
TRBJ2-3	TRBV7-2	-	-	TGTGCCAGCAGCTATGTCGCGGGGCGCACAGATAGGCAGTATTTT	CASSYVAGRTDRQYF
TRBJ2-2	TRBV7-3	-	TRBD2	TGTGCCAGCAGCTTTTCTAGCGGGGACACCGGGGAGCTGTTTTTT	CASSFSSGDTGELFF
TRBJ2-1	TRBV2	many	TRBD2	TGTGCCAGCAGGGGGACTAGCGGTTACAATGAGCAGTTCTTC	CASRGTSGYNEQFF
TRBJ2-2	TRBV20-1	few	TRBD1	TGCAGTGCTCTCGCCGGACAGGGGGCAAACGGGGAGCTGTTTTTT	CSALAGQGANGELFF